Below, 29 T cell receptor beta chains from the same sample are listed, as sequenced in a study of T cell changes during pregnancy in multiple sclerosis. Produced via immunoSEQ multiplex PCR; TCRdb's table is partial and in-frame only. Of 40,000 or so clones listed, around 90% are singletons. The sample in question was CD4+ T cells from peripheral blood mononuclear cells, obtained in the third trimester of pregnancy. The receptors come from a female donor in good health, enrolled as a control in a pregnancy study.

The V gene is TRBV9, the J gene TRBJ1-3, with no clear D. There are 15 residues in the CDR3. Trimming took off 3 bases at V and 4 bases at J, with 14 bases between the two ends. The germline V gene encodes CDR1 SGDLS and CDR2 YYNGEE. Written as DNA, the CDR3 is TGTGCCAGCAGCGCCATGGATGCGGAGGGAAACACCATATATTTT. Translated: CASSAMDAEGNTIYF. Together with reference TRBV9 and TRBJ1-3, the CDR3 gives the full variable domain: DSGVTQTPKHLITATGQRVTLRCSPRSGDLSVYWYQQSLDQGLQFLIQYYNGEERAKGNILERFSAQQFPDLHSELNLSSLELGDSALYFCASSAMDAEGNTIYFGEGSWLTVV.

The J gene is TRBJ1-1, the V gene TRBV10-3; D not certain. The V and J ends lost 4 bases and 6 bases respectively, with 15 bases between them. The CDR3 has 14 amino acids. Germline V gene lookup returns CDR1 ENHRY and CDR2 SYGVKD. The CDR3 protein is CAISGSGPEAEAFF. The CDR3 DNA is TGTGCCATCAGTGGCTCGGGTCCTGAGGCTGAAGCTTTCTTT.

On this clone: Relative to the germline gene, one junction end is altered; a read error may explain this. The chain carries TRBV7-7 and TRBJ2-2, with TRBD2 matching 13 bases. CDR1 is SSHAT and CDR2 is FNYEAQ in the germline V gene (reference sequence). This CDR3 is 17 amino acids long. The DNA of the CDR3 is TGTGCTAGCAGCCGCGGACTAGCGGGAGTTGACACCGGGGAGCTGTTTTTT. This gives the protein CASSRGLAGVDTGELFF.

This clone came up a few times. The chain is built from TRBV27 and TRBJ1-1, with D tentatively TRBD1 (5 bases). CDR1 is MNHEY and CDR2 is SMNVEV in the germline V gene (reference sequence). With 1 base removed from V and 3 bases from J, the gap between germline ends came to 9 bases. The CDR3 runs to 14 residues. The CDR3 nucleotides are TGTGCCAGCAGTTTATTTCCAGGGCACACTGAAGCTTTCTTT. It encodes CASSLFPGHTEAFF.

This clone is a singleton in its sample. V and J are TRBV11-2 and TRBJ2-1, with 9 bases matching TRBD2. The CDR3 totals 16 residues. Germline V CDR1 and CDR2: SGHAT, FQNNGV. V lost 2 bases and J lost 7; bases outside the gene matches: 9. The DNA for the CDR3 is TGTGCCAGCAGCTTACTCCCTAGCGGGAAAAGAAATGAGCAGTTCTTC. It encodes CASSLLPSGKRNEQFF.

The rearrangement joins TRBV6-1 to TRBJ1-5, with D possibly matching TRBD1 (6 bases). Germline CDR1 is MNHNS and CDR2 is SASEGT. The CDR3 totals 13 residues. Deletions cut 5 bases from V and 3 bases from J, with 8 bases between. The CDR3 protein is CASSWDINQPQHF. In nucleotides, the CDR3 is TGTGCCAGCAGTTGGGACATCAATCAGCCCCAGCATTTT.

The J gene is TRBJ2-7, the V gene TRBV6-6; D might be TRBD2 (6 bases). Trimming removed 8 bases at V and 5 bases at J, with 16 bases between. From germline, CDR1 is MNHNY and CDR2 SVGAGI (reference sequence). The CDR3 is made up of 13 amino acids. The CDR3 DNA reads TGTGCCAGCGGGCGGGAATTCACAGACGAGCAGTACTTC. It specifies CASGREFTDEQYF.

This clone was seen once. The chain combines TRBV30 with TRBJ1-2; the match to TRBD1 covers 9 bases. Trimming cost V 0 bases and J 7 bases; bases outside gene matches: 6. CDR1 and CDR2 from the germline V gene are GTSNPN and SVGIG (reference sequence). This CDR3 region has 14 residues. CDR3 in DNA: TGTGCCTGGAGTGTACGGGACAGGGAGGCTGGCTACACCTTC. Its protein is CAWSVRDREAGYTF.

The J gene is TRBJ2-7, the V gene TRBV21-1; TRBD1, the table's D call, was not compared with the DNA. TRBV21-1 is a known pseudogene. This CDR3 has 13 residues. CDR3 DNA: TGTGCCATATCTTTCGACAGAACCTACGAGCAGTACTTC. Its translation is CAISFDRTYEQYF.

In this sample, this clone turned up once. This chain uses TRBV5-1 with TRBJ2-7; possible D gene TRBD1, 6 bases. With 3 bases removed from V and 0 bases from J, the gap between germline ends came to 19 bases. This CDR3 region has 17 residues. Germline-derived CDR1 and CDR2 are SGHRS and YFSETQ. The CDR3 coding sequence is TGCGCCAGCAGCTCATCAATGGACAGTCAAAGCTCCTACGAGCAGTACTTC. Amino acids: CASSSSMDSQSSYEQYF. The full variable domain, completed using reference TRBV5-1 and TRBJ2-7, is KAGVTQTPRYLIKTRGQQVTLSCSPISGHRSVSWYQQTPGQGLQFLFEYFSETQRNKGNFPGRFSGRQFSNSRSEMNVSTLELGDSALYLCASSSSMDSQSSYEQYFGPGTRLTVT.

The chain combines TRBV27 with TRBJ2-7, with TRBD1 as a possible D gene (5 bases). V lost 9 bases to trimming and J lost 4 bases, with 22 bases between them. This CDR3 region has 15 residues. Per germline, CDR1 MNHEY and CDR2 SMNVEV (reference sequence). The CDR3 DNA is TGTGCCAGTCATAGGGGTCCCGTGCCCCTTTACGAGCAGTACTTC. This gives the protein CASHRGPVPLYEQYF.

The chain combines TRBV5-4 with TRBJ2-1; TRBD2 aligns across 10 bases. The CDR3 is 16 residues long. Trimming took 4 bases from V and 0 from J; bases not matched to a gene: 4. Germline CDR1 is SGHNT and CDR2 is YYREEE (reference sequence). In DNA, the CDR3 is TGTGCCAGCAGCCAGGCTAGCGGGAGCTCCTACAATGAGCAGTTCTTC. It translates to CASSQASGSSYNEQFF.

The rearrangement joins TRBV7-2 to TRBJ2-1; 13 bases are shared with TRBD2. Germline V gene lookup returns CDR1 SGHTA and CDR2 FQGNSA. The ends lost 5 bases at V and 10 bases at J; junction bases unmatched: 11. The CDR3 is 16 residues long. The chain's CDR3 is CASSLTGTSGTQEQFF. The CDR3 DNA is TGTGCCAGCAGCCTAACCGGGACTAGCGGGACTCAAGAGCAGTTCTTC.

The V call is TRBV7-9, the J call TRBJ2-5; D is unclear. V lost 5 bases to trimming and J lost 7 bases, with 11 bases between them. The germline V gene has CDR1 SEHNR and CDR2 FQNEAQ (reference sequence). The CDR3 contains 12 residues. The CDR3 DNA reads TGTGCCAGCAGCCCCCCATCGGGGACCCAGTACTTC. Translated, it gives CASSPPSGTQYF.

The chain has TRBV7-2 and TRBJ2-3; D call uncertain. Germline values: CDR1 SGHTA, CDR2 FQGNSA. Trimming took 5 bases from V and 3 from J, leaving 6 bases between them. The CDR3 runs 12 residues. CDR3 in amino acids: CASSPMTDTQYF. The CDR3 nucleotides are TGTGCCAGCAGCCCAATGACAGATACGCAGTATTTT.

Here the CDR3 reads CASSAPPWGDEQFF. The CDR3 nucleotides are TGTGCCAGCAGCGCCCCCCCATGGGGGGATGAGCAGTTCTTC. The rearrangement uses TRBV9 and TRBJ2-1, with D tentatively TRBD2 (6 bases). The CDR3 has 14 residues. Deletions cut 3 bases from V and 8 bases from J, with 15 bases between. Germline values: CDR1 SGDLS, CDR2 YYNGEE.

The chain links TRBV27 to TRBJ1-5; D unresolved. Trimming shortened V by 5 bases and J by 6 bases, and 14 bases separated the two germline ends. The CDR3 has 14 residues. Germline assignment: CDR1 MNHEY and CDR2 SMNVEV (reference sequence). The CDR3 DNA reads TGTGCCAGCAGTCCCCACGGCCCGGGTCAGCCCCAGCATTTT. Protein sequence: CASSPHGPGQPQHF.

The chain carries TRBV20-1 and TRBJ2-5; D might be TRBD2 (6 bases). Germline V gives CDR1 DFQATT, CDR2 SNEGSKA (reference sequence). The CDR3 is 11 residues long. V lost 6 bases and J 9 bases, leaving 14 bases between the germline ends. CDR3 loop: CSAIAWGAQYF. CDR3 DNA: TGCAGTGCAATAGCGTGGGGGGCCCAGTACTTC.

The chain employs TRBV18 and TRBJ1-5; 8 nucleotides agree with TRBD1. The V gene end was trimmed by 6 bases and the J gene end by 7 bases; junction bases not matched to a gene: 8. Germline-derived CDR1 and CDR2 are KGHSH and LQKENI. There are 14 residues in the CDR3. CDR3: CASSWTGLMQPQHF. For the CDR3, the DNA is TGTGCCAGCTCCTGGACAGGGTTGATGCAGCCCCAGCATTTT.

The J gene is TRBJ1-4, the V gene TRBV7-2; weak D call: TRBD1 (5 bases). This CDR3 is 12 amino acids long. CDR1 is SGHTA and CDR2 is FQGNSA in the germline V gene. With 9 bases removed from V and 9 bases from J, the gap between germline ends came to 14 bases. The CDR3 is CASGLGTQKLFF. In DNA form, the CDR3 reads TGTGCCAGTGGCTTGGGGACTCAAAAACTGTTTTTT.

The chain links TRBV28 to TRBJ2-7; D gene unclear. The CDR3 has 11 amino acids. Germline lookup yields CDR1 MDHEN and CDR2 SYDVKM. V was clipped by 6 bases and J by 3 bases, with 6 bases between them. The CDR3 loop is CASRTSYEQYF. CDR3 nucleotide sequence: TGTGCCAGCAGAACGAGCTACGAGCAGTACTTC. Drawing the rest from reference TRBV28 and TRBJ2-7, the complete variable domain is DVKVTQSSRYLVKRTGEKVFLECVQDMDHENMFWYRQDPGLGLRLIYFSYDVKMKEKGDIPEGYSVSREKKERFSLILESASTNQTSMYLCASRTSYEQYFGPGTRLTVT.

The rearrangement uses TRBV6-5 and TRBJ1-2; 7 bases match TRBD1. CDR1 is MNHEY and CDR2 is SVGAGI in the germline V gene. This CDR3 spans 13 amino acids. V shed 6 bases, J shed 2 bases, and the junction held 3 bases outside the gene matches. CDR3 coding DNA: TGTGCCAGCAGGATGACAGGGAACTATGGCTACACCTTC. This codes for CASRMTGNYGYTF.

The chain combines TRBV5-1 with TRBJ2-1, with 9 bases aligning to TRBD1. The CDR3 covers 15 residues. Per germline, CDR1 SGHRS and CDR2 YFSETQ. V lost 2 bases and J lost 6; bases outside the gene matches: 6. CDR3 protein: CASSFGQGQVNEQFF. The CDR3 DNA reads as TGCGCCAGCAGCTTTGGACAGGGGCAAGTCAATGAGCAGTTCTTC.

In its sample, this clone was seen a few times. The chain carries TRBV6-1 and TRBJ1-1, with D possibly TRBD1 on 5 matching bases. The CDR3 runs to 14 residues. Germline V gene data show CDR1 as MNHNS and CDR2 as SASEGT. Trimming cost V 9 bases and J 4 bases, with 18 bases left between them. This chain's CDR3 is CASRVGGGGTEAFF. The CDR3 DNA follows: TGTGCCAGTCGGGTGGGCGGGGGAGGCACTGAAGCTTTCTTT.

In nucleotides, the CDR3 is TGTGCCACCAGCCCCCGCTACCGTAATACGCAGTATTTT. Translation: CATSPRYRNTQYF. The rearrangement uses TRBV15 and TRBJ2-3; no firm D call. Germline values: CDR1 LNHNV, CDR2 YYDKDF (reference sequence). This CDR3 is built from 13 residues. The V end was cut by 5 bases, the J end by 7 bases, with 13 bases between.

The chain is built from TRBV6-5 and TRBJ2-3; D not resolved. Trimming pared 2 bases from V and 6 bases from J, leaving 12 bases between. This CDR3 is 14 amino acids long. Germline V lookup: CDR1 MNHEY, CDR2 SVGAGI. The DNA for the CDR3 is TGTGCCAGCAGTTACGAGGTAGCCGGGGATACGCAGTATTTT. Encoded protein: CASSYEVAGDTQYF.

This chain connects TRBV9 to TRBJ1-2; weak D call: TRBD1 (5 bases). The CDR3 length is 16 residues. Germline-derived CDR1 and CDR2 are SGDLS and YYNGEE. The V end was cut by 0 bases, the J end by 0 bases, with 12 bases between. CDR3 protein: CASSVGIRGSNYGYTF. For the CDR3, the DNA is TGTGCCAGCAGCGTAGGTATAAGGGGTTCTAACTATGGCTACACCTTC.

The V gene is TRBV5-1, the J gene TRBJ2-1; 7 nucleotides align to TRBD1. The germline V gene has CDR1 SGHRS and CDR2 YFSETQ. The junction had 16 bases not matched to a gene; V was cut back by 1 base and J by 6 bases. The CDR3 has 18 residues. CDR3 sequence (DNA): TGCGCCAGCAGCTTGTCCCTTCGTAGAGGGGGCGATGGCAATGAGCAGTTCTTC. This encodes CASSLSLRRGGDGNEQFF.

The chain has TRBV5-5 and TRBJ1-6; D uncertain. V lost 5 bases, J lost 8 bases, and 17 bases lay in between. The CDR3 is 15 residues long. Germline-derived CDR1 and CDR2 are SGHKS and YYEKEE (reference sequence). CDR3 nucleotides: TGTGCCAGCAGGAGGGATCCGGGGATAGATTCACCCCTCCACTTT. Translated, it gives CASRRDPGIDSPLHF.